This entry lists 20 T cell receptor beta chains sequenced from one sample in a study of cytomegalovirus exposure and HLA in healthy donors. Libraries were prepared by immunoSEQ multiplex PCR; TCRdb keeps only in-frame clonotypes and omits some of them. The sample has around 150,000 clones, less than 90% seen once; the top ten hold 3% to 3.5%. The sample comprised PBMCs. These receptors came from a woman aged 18-29 years in good health and CMV-seropositive.

This chain links TRBV30 with TRBJ1-1; D might be TRBD1 (6 bases). Germline assignment: CDR1 GTSNPN and CDR2 SVGIG (reference sequence). V was cut by 1 base and J by 8 bases, with 14 bases left in between. The CDR3 length is 13 residues. The CDR3 reads CAWSDNPGTEAFF. Here the CDR3 DNA reads TGTGCCTGGAGTGATAACCCCGGGACAGAAGCTTTCTTT.

This clone has only one observation. This CDR3 is also generated by other DNA sequences in the sample. The chain recombines TRBV7-2 with TRBJ1-2; unclear D gene. V was clipped by 0 bases and J by 3 bases, with 5 bases between them. The germline CDR1 and CDR2 sequences are SGHTA and FQGNSA. The CDR3 runs 13 residues. As DNA, the CDR3 is TGTGCCAGCAGCTTAGCCCCCGACTATGGCTACACCTTC. Its protein is CASSLAPDYGYTF.

The chain joins TRBV27 to TRBJ1-2, with 9 bases that match TRBD1. V lost 3 bases to trimming and J lost 7 bases; unmatched junction nucleotides: 12. This CDR3 is built from 16 residues. Germline V lookup: CDR1 MNHEY, CDR2 SMNVEV (reference sequence). The CDR3 nucleotides read TGTGCCAGCAGTTTCGGACTGACAGGGGGTCTTAGTGGCTACACCTTC. Amino acids: CASSFGLTGGLSGYTF.

V gene TRBV28 combines with J gene TRBJ2-7, with 9 bases that match TRBD1. The CDR3 spans 14 residues. V dropped 4 bases and J dropped 3; count of bases not matched to a gene: 4. Germline loops: CDR1 MDHEN, CDR2 SYDVKM. CDR3 DNA sequence: TGTGCCAGCAGTTATTACAGGGGGCGCTACGAGCAGTACTTC. Residues: CASSYYRGRYEQYF.

The J gene is TRBJ2-1, the V gene TRBV29-1, with 7 bases that match TRBD1. CDR1 and CDR2 (germline): SQVTM, ANQGSEA. The CDR3 is 14 residues long. Trimming took 7 bases from V and 7 from J; bases not matched to a gene: 13. CDR3 sequence: CSAFPPDRVNEQFF. The CDR3 DNA sequence: TGCAGCGCCTTCCCTCCCGACAGGGTGAATGAGCAGTTCTTC.

The J gene is TRBJ1-3, the V gene TRBV7-3, with D hard to call. Germline CDR1 and CDR2: SGHTA and FQGTGA. The CDR3 extends over 13 amino acids. V lost 5 bases to trimming and J lost 1 base, with 6 bases between them. CDR3 amino acids: CASSEGSGNTIYF. CDR3 DNA: TGTGCCAGCAGCGAGGGTTCTGGAAACACCATATATTTT.

The V call is TRBV30, the J call TRBJ1-1, with D possibly matching TRBD1 (5 bases). The CDR3 sequence is 13 residues long. Looked up from germline, CDR1 is GTSNPN and CDR2 is SVGIG (reference sequence). Trimming removed 0 bases at V and 4 bases at J, with 9 bases between. The CDR3 coding sequence is TGTGCCTGGAGTGTTTGGGGGGGCACTGAAGCTTTCTTT. Protein sequence: CAWSVWGGTEAFF. Full variable domain (outside the CDR3, taken from reference TRBV30 and TRBJ1-1): SQTIHQWPATLVQPVGSPLSLECTVEGTSNPNLYWYRQAAGRGLQLLFYSVGIGQISSEVPQNLSASRPQDRQFILSSKKLLLSDSGFYLCAWSVWGGTEAFFGQGTRLTVV.

The rearrangement uses TRBV4-3 and TRBJ2-7; 13 bases agree with TRBD2. The CDR3 has 15 residues. CDR1 and CDR2 from the germline V gene are LGHNA and YSLEER. J lost 4 bases, V lost 8 bases, and 8 bases had no gene match. CDR3 in DNA: TGCGCCAGCGGGGCCGGGACTAGCGGGGATTACGAGCAGTACTTC. This sequence encodes CASGAGTSGDYEQYF.

This clone was found a few times. V and J are TRBV4-1 and TRBJ2-3, with TRBD2 matching 14 bases. The CDR3 covers 16 residues. Looked up from germline, CDR1 is MGHRA and CDR2 is YSYEKL. V lost 4 bases, J lost 3 bases, and 3 bases stayed unmatched. DNA of the CDR3: TGCGCCAGCAGCCTCCGGACTAGCGGGAGGACAGATACGCAGTATTTT. It is translated as CASSLRTSGRTDTQYF.

In this sample, this clone turned up once. The rearrangement uses TRBV7-2 and TRBJ1-5; 11 positions match TRBD1. There are 17 residues in the CDR3. Per the germline V gene, CDR1 is SGHTA and CDR2 is FQGNSA. V lost 1 base, J lost 7 bases, and 9 bases stayed unmatched. The CDR3: CASSLVLGTGGGQPQHF. The CDR3 coding sequence is TGTGCCAGCAGCTTAGTTTTAGGGACAGGGGGTGGGCAGCCCCAGCATTTT.

The V gene is TRBV15, the J gene TRBJ2-1, with TRBD2 matching over 12 bases. From germline, CDR1 is LNHNV and CDR2 YYDKDF (reference sequence). The trim removed 2 bases at V and 7 bases at J, leaving 12 bases unmatched. This CDR3 region has 18 residues. DNA of the CDR3: TGTGCCACCAGCAGATCCCTCATGGCTAGCGGGAGGGGAAATGAGCAGTTCTTC. This codes for CATSRSLMASGRGNEQFF.

This chain joins TRBV5-1 and TRBJ1-2, with D unclear. The V gene lost 4 bases and the J gene lost 3 bases, with 10 bases spanning the gap. CDR1 and CDR2 (germline): SGHRS, YFSETQ. This CDR3 comprises 13 residues. The CDR3 sequence is CASSTGNYYGYTF. CDR3 DNA: TGCGCCAGCAGCACGGGGAATTACTATGGCTACACCTTC.

This clone appeared once. The DNA of the CDR3 is TGTGCCAGCAGTGAAGCCTCAGGGGGTGGCTCCTACGAGCAGTACTTC. Translating gives CASSEASGGGSYEQYF. The rearrangement uses TRBV6-1 and TRBJ2-7; 7 nucleotides align to TRBD1. Germline V gives CDR1 MNHNS, CDR2 SASEGT. The ends lost 0 bases at V and 0 bases at J; junction bases unmatched: 5. The CDR3 is made up of 16 amino acids.

This chain connects TRBV7-9 to TRBJ1-3, with TRBD1 matching over 7 bases. CDR1 and CDR2 (germline): SEHNR, FQNEAQ (reference sequence). V was pared by 0 bases and J by 4 bases, with 6 bases of the junction left unmatched. The CDR3 runs to 16 residues. CDR3 in DNA: TGTGCCAGCAGCTTAGCCAAAACAGGGGTCGGAAACACCATATATTTT. Its protein product is CASSLAKTGVGNTIYF.

The chain carries TRBV10-3 and TRBJ1-5; 7 bases fit TRBD1. With V trimmed by 8 bases and J by 3 bases, 10 bases remained unmatched. The CDR3 length is 15 residues. In germline, CDR1 is ENHRY, CDR2 SYGVKD. For the CDR3, the DNA is TGTGCCATCGGAAGAGAAGACAGGGACAATCAGCCCCAGCATTTT. This codes for CAIGREDRDNQPQHF.

CDR3 sequence reads: CASSVVGSGRGNNEQFF. The CDR3 coding sequence is TGTGCCAGCAGCGTAGTTGGGAGCGGGAGGGGTAACAATGAGCAGTTCTTC. V gene TRBV9 combines with J gene TRBJ2-1, with TRBD2 matching over 10 bases. The CDR3 is made up of 17 amino acids. The V gene's germline CDR1 is SGDLS and CDR2 YYNGEE. The J segment lost 5 bases and the V segment lost 0 bases, leaving 8 bases of the junction unmatched. The whole variable domain, remainder taken from reference TRBV9 and TRBJ2-1, is DSGVTQTPKHLITATGQRVTLRCSPRSGDLSVYWYQQSLDQGLQFLIQYYNGEERAKGNILERFSAQQFPDLHSELNLSSLELGDSALYFCASSVVGSGRGNNEQFFGPGTRLTVL.

The V gene is TRBV30, the J gene TRBJ2-7, with 10 positions matching TRBD2. Trimming took 4 bases from V and 6 from J; bases not matched to a gene: 9. The CDR3 totals 14 residues. In germline, CDR1 is GTSNPN, CDR2 SVGIG (reference sequence). The CDR3 region has the DNA TGTGCCTGGAAGGCTAGCGGGAGAATAGGCGAGCAGTACTTC. Translated, it gives CAWKASGRIGEQYF.

This chain uses TRBV15 with TRBJ2-7; TRBD1 agrees at 7 bases. CDR1 LNHNV and CDR2 YYDKDF come from the germline V gene (reference sequence). The V and J ends lost 0 bases and 0 bases, in that order; junction bases with no gene match: 2. The CDR3 totals 15 residues. CDR3 amino acids: CATSREGTVSYEQYF. CDR3 sequence (DNA): TGTGCCACCAGCAGAGAAGGGACAGTCTCCTACGAGCAGTACTTC.

The CDR3 here is CASSPTGTSGWETQYF. Written as DNA, the CDR3 is TGTGCCAGCAGTCCCACCGGGACTAGCGGCTGGGAGACCCAGTACTTC. The chain combines TRBV27 with TRBJ2-5; TRBD2 aligns across 11 bases. Germline CDR1 MNHEY, CDR2 SMNVEV (reference sequence). The CDR3 runs to 16 residues. Trimming cost V 5 bases and J 5 bases; bases outside gene matches: 10.

The CDR3 sequence: CASSRPRSGAYEQYF. The CDR3 region has the DNA TGCGCCAGCAGCCGGCCCCGTTCAGGGGCCTACGAGCAGTACTTC. The chain recombines TRBV4-3 with TRBJ2-7; possible D gene TRBD1, 6 bases. Trimming removed 4 bases at V and 2 bases at J, with 15 bases between. This CDR3 spans 15 amino acids. Germline CDR1 is LGHNA and CDR2 is YSLEER.